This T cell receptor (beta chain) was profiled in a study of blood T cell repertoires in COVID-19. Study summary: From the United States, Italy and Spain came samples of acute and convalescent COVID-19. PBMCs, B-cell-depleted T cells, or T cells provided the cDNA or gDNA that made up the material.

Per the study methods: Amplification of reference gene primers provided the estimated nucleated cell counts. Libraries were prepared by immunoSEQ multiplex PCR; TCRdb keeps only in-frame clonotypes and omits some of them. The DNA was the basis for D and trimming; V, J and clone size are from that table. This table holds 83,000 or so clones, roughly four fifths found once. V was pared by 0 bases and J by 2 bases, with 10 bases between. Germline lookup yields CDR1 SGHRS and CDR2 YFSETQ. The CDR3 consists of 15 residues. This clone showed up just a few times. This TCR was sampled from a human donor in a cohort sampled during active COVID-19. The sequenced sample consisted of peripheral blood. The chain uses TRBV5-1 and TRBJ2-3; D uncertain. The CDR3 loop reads CASSLALRPTDTQYF. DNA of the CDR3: TGCGCCAGCAGCTTGGCCTTGCGTCCCACAGATACGCAGTATTTT. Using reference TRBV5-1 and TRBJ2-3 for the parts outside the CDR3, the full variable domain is KAGVTQTPRYLIKTRGQQVTLSCSPISGHRSVSWYQQTPGQGLQFLFEYFSETQRNKGNFPGRFSGRQFSNSRSEMNVSTLELGDSALYLCASSLALRPTDTQYFGPGTRLTVL.